A single sample gave rise to the 19 T cell receptor beta chains below, sequenced in a study of blood T cell repertoires in COVID-19. Profiling relied on immunoSEQ multiplex PCR, and the TCRdb table lists in-frame clones only, not all of them. The sample yields approximately 330,000 clones, almost 90% seen once. The sequenced sample was peripheral blood. Receptors were obtained from a woman aged 40 to 50 with COVID-19, enrolled during active disease.

The V gene is TRBV19, the J gene TRBJ2-5; D is perhaps TRBD1 (5 bases). The CDR3 totals 16 residues. The germline V and J ends were trimmed by 5 bases and 4 bases, with 20 bases remaining between them. CDR1 is LNHDA, CDR2 SQIVND, per germline (reference sequence). For the CDR3, the DNA is TGTGCCAGTAGTGTAGGGGCCCTAAGGGGCACAGAGACCCAGTACTTC. Translated: CASSVGALRGTETQYF.

The CDR3 DNA reads as TGTGCCAGCAAGTATCGGGGGTATGGCTACACCTTC. This encodes CASKYRGYGYTF. The chain has TRBV12-3 or TRBV12-4 and TRBJ1-2; D might be TRBD1 (5 bases). The CDR3 loop spans 12 amino acids. Trimming cost V 7 bases and J 5 bases, with 11 bases left between them.

For this clone: Additional DNA sequences in this sample encode the identical CDR3. The chain couples TRBV18 to TRBJ2-2, with TRBD2 matching 13 bases. Germline CDR1 and CDR2: KGHSH and LQKENI. The junction had 3 bases not matched to a gene; V was cut back by 3 bases and J by 5 bases. This CDR3 has 16 amino acids. CDR3 protein: CASSPGLAGDTGELFF. The CDR3 nucleotides are TGTGCCAGCTCACCCGGACTAGCGGGAGATACCGGGGAGCTGTTTTTT.

The V call is TRBV5-5, the J call TRBJ2-2; D is possibly TRBD2 (6 bases). The CDR3 covers 15 residues. Germline assignment: CDR1 SGHKS and CDR2 YYEKEE (reference sequence). Trimming left V 4 bases short and J 6 bases short, with 16 bases between. As DNA, the CDR3 is TGTGCCAGCAGCCCGCTAGCGACAAGCGCCGGGGAGCTGTTTTTT. It translates to CASSPLATSAGELFF.

The rearrangement uses TRBV4-1 and TRBJ1-5, with 7 bases fitting TRBD1. CDR1 and CDR2 (germline): MGHRA, YSYEKL. The CDR3 sequence is 17 residues long. Trimming took 1 base from V and 7 from J; bases not matched to a gene: 13. The CDR3 reads CASSQAPRDSLRQPQHF. In DNA, the CDR3 is TGCGCCAGCAGCCAAGCCCCCAGGGACAGCCTAAGGCAGCCCCAGCATTTT.

The rearrangement joins TRBV6-2 or TRBV6-3 to TRBJ1-4; D may be TRBD1 (5 bases). The V gene lost 6 bases and the J gene lost 1 base, with 12 bases spanning the gap. From germline, CDR1 is MNHEY and CDR2 SVGEGT. The CDR3 consists of 15 residues. The CDR3 DNA follows: TGTGCCAGCAGCCTAGGACACCTAACTAATGAAAAACTGTTTTTT. Encoded protein: CASSLGHLTNEKLFF.

The V and J genes are TRBV5-1 and TRBJ1-5; 7 nucleotides align to TRBD1. Losses at the gene ends were 4 bases for V and 7 bases for J; bases not matched to a gene: 8. This CDR3 comprises 14 residues. Germline V gene sequence: CDR1 SGHRS, CDR2 YFSETQ. The CDR3 DNA reads TGCGCCAGCAGCATCGGGACAGTCGGGCAGCCCCAGCATTTT. Its translation is CASSIGTVGQPQHF.

The rearrangement links TRBV12-5 to TRBJ2-1; possible D gene TRBD1, 5 bases. Germline loops: CDR1 LGHNT, CDR2 FRNRAP. The ends were cut back, 5 bases at V and 6 bases at J, with 17 bases in the middle. CDR3 length: 15 amino acids. The CDR3 sequence is CASGGRGWRGNEQFF. The CDR3 nucleotides read TGTGCTAGTGGTGGTAGGGGTTGGCGTGGCAATGAGCAGTTCTTC.

The chain has TRBV7-9 and TRBJ2-5, with D tentatively TRBD2 (5 bases). The V end lost 4 bases, the J end lost 5 bases, and 17 bases lay between the germline ends. Germline values: CDR1 SEHNR, CDR2 FQNEAQ (reference sequence). This CDR3 has 15 residues. The CDR3 DNA reads as TGTGCCAGCAGCTCACCGGGCCTACCGGGGGAGACCCAGTACTTC. Its protein is CASSSPGLPGETQYF.

The rearrangement links TRBV7-6 to TRBJ2-3, with unresolved D. The CDR3 totals 15 residues. From germline, CDR1 is SGHVS and CDR2 FNYEAQ. Trimming cost V 1 base and J 1 base, with 9 bases left between them. CDR3 in amino acids: CASSLGSGGTDTQYF. DNA of the CDR3: TGTGCCAGCAGCTTAGGGAGTGGTGGCACAGATACGCAGTATTTT. Complete variable domain (other parts from reference TRBV7-6 and TRBJ2-3): GAGVSQSPRYKVTKRGQDVALRCDPISGHVSLYWYRQALGQGPEFLTYFNYEAQQDKSGLPNDRFSAERPEGSISTLTIQRTEQRDSAMYRCASSLGSGGTDTQYFGPGTRLTVL.

V gene TRBV28 combines with J gene TRBJ1-5, with 7 bases fitting TRBD1. Trimming took 4 bases from V and 4 from J; bases not matched to a gene: 7. Germline values: CDR1 MDHEN, CDR2 SYDVKM. The length of the CDR3 is 15 residues. For the CDR3, the DNA is TGTGCCAGCAGTTGGGCACAGGGGACGAATCAGCCCCAGCATTTT. The encoded protein is CASSWAQGTNQPQHF.

V gene TRBV2 combines with J gene TRBJ1-1; TRBD1 agrees at 7 bases. This CDR3 has 13 residues. The germline V gene encodes CDR1 SNHLY and CDR2 FYNNEI. Trimming removed 6 bases from V and 3 bases from J; junction bases left unmatched: 4. The CDR3 is CASSRGGDTEAFF. In nucleotides, the CDR3 is TGTGCCAGCAGCAGAGGGGGCGACACTGAAGCTTTCTTT.

V usage is TRBV28 and J usage is TRBJ1-2; weak D call: TRBD1 (5 bases). Germline V lookup: CDR1 MDHEN, CDR2 SYDVKM. The CDR3 runs to 13 residues. V lost 1 base, J lost 3 bases, and 6 bases lay in between. CDR3 amino acids: CASSLYRHYGYTF. As DNA, the CDR3 is TGTGCCAGCAGTTTATACAGGCACTATGGCTACACCTTC.

The genes are TRBV7-3 and TRBJ2-3, with 8 bases that match TRBD2. Trimming cost V 5 bases and J 4 bases; bases outside gene matches: 5. This CDR3 comprises 14 residues. In germline, CDR1 is SGHTA, CDR2 FQGTGA. The CDR3, as DNA: TGTGCCAGCAGCCCGGGGGGGCGTTCAGATACGCAGTATTTT. This encodes CASSPGGRSDTQYF.

The chain employs TRBV11-3 and TRBJ2-5; 11 bases are shared with TRBD2. V lost 5 bases, J lost 2 bases, and 7 bases stayed unmatched. Germline loops: CDR1 SGHNT, CDR2 YENEEA. This CDR3 is built from 16 residues. Written as DNA, the CDR3 is TGTGCCAGCAGCCCCCAGGCTAGCGGGGGGCAAGAGACCCAGTACTTC. Translation gives CASSPQASGGQETQYF.

The chain employs TRBV5-4 and TRBJ2-1; D perhaps matches TRBD1 (6 bases). This CDR3 comprises 13 residues. Germline V CDR1 and CDR2: SGHNT, YYREEE (reference sequence). V was clipped by 3 bases and J by 13 bases, with 17 bases between them. CDR3 amino acids: CASSSEGGLVQFF. The CDR3 DNA reads TGTGCCAGCAGCTCGGAAGGGGGTTTGGTACAGTTCTTC. Together with reference TRBV5-4 and TRBJ2-1, the CDR3 gives the full variable domain: ETGVTQSPTHLIKTRGQQVTLRCSSQSGHNTVSWYQQALGQGPQFIFQYYREEENGRGNFPPRFSGLQFPNYSSELNVNALELDDSALYLCASSSEGGLVQFFGPGTRLTVL.

The chain is built from TRBV5-4 and TRBJ2-7; D perhaps matches TRBD2 (8 bases). This CDR3 comprises 15 residues. Trimming left V 3 bases short and J 6 bases short, with 19 bases between. CDR1 is SGHNT and CDR2 is YYREEE in the germline V gene (reference sequence). CDR3 sequence reads: CASSSLKGAGGEQYF. The CDR3 bases are TGTGCCAGCAGCTCGCTTAAGGGGGCGGGGGGCGAGCAGTACTTC.

This clone showed up just a few times. The V gene is TRBV12-1, the J gene TRBJ2-7; the listed D gene, TRBD1, was not tested against the DNA. TRBV12-1 is a pseudogene locus. The CDR3 spans 12 residues. For the CDR3, the DNA is TGTGCCAGGACCAGGGTAGCCTACGAGCAGTACTTC. Its translation: CARTRVAYEQYF.

This clone was observed a handful of times. This chain connects TRBV27 to TRBJ1-6; D gene ambiguous. Germline V CDR1 and CDR2: MNHEY, SMNVEV (reference sequence). This CDR3 comprises 14 residues. The V end lost 3 bases, the J end lost 1 base, and 4 bases lay between the germline ends. The CDR3 sequence: CASSFQSYNSPLHF. CDR3 nucleotides: TGTGCCAGCAGTTTCCAATCCTATAATTCACCCCTCCACTTT.